The 21 T cell receptor beta chains below come from one sample, sequenced in a study of T cell changes during pregnancy in multiple sclerosis. Measured with immunoSEQ multiplex PCR; TCRdb has only the in-frame clones, and not every one. The sample has around 75,000 clones, more than 80% seen once. This sample comprised peripheral blood, obtained in the first trimester of pregnancy. The receptor set was obtained from a female donor in good health, enrolled as a control in a pregnancy study.

The sample holds one count of this clone. The chain has TRBV7-9 and TRBJ1-2; TRBD1 matches at 7 bases. Trimming removed 5 bases from V and 7 bases from J; junction bases left unmatched: 4. From germline, CDR1 is SEHNR and CDR2 FQNEAQ (reference sequence). CDR3 size: 12 residues. The DNA for the CDR3 is TGTGCCAGCAGCCGACAGGGTTCTGGCTACACCTTC. Translated: CASSRQGSGYTF.

V and J are TRBV6-5 and TRBJ1-1; D uncertain. Germline CDR1 MNHEY, CDR2 SVGAGI. The CDR3 length is 13 residues. V was clipped by 5 bases and J by 7 bases, with 14 bases between them. In nucleotides, the CDR3 is TGTGCCAGCAGTCAAAGCGGGAGATATGAAGCTTTCTTT. This codes for CASSQSGRYEAFF.

This chain joins TRBV11-2 and TRBJ2-1, with a tentative D call TRBD1 (5 bases). The CDR3 sequence is 15 residues long. Trimming removed 1 base from V and 8 bases from J, with 15 bases in between. Germline CDR1 reads SGHAT; CDR2 reads FQNNGV. The CDR3 region is CASSLGSGPGHEQFF. The CDR3 nucleotides are TGTGCCAGCAGCTTAGGGTCGGGCCCAGGGCATGAGCAGTTCTTC.

The chain couples TRBV29-1 to TRBJ2-3, with TRBD2 matching over 8 bases. Germline lookup yields CDR1 SQVTM and CDR2 ANQGSEA. The CDR3 runs to 15 residues. Trimming cost V 7 bases and J 4 bases; bases outside gene matches: 13. CDR3 coding DNA: TGCAGCGCCCGGACATTCCGGGGGGGGGCAGATACGCAGTATTTT. Protein sequence: CSARTFRGGADTQYF.

DNA for the CDR3: TGCAGCGTTGGAGACAGGGCCCGTGGCTACACCTTC. Protein product: CSVGDRARGYTF. This chain connects TRBV29-1 to TRBJ1-2; 7 nucleotides align to TRBD1. CDR1 is SQVTM and CDR2 is ANQGSEA in the germline V gene. There are 12 residues in the CDR3. Trimming cost V 4 bases and J 7 bases; bases outside gene matches: 6.

CDR3: CSVYPGQGASGNTIYF. CDR3 bases: TGCAGCGTTTACCCGGGACAGGGAGCCTCTGGAAACACCATATATTTT. This chain uses TRBV29-1 with TRBJ1-3; 9 positions match TRBD1. The V and J ends lost 5 bases and 0 bases, in that order; junction bases with no gene match: 8. The CDR3 extends over 16 amino acids. Germline V gene data show CDR1 as SQVTM and CDR2 as ANQGSEA.

The CDR3 region is CASSQDRRLGYTF. The CDR3, as DNA: TGTGCCAGCAGCCAAGATCGGAGGTTAGGCTACACCTTC. The gene calls are TRBV14 and TRBJ1-2; no firm D call. V lost 0 bases and J 8 bases, leaving 10 bases between the germline ends. Germline V gene sequence: CDR1 SGHDN, CDR2 FVKESK. The CDR3 is made up of 13 amino acids. Full variable domain (rest looked up from reference TRBV14 and TRBJ1-2): EAGVTQFPSHSVIEKGQTVTLRCDPISGHDNLYWYRRVMGKEIKFLLHFVKESKQDESGMPNNRFLAERTGGTYSTLKVQPAELEDSGVYFCASSQDRRLGYTFGSGTRLTVV.

The chain joins TRBV2 to TRBJ1-5; 8 bases are shared with TRBD1. This CDR3 region has 14 residues. Losses at the gene ends were 4 bases for V and 6 bases for J; bases not matched to a gene: 5. CDR1 and CDR2 from the germline V gene are SNHLY and FYNNEI. CDR3 nucleotide sequence: TGTGCCAGCAGTGCCTCGGGGACAGGTCAGCCCCAGCATTTT. This sequence encodes CASSASGTGQPQHF.

The rearrangement joins TRBV6-5 to TRBJ1-2; 7 positions match TRBD1. The CDR3 totals 14 residues. CDR1 and CDR2 from the germline V gene are MNHEY and SVGAGI. V shed 6 bases, J shed 5 bases, and the junction held 9 bases outside the gene matches. CDR3 bases: TGTGCCAGCAGCCAGGGGGGCAGGGGGTATGGCTACACCTTC. Its protein is CASSQGGRGYGYTF.

The chain is built from TRBV15 and TRBJ2-7; D call uncertain. Germline CDR1 LNHNV, CDR2 YYDKDF (reference sequence). V lost 4 bases and J lost 4, with 20 bases in between. The CDR3 sequence is 16 residues long. CDR3 loop: CATSTPLASRNYEQYF. CDR3 DNA sequence: TGTGCCACCAGCACCCCCCTCGCGTCGAGGAATTACGAGCAGTACTTC.

The chain combines TRBV5-4 with TRBJ2-1; 7 bases map to TRBD2. Trimming at V came to 3 bases and at J to 3 bases, leaving 12 bases not matched to a gene. The germline CDR1 and CDR2 sequences are SGHNT and YYREEE (reference sequence). This CDR3 has 17 residues. The CDR3 sequence is CASSSGGKRGGYNEQFF. DNA of the CDR3: TGTGCCAGCAGCTCGGGGGGTAAGCGGGGCGGCTACAATGAGCAGTTCTTC.

The V call is TRBV7-9, the J call TRBJ1-2; D gene unclear. Looked up from germline, CDR1 is SEHNR and CDR2 is FQNEAQ (reference sequence). The CDR3 has 13 residues. The germline V and J ends were trimmed by 1 base and 5 bases, with 8 bases remaining between them. The DNA of the CDR3 is TGTGCCAGCAGCTTAGGGGCAGGATATGGCTACACCTTC. It yields the protein CASSLGAGYGYTF.

This clone was counted between two and nine times. V is TRBV11-2 and J is TRBJ2-2, with 7 bases lining up with TRBD2. The CDR3 is 13 amino acids. Germline lookup yields CDR1 SGHAT and CDR2 FQNNGV. The trim removed 11 bases at V and 0 bases at J, leaving 3 bases unmatched. CDR3 in amino acids: CAAAGSNTGELFF. The CDR3 DNA follows: TGTGCCGCAGCGGGATCGAACACCGGGGAGCTGTTTTTT.

This clone was recorded at least ten times. The V and J genes are TRBV15 and TRBJ1-4; D is uncertain. The CDR3 has 13 amino acids. V lost 1 base and J 7 bases, leaving 7 bases between the germline ends. Germline lookup yields CDR1 LNHNV and CDR2 YYDKDF (reference sequence). The CDR3 is CATSRVPSEKLFF. The CDR3 DNA is TGTGCCACCAGCAGAGTTCCGTCTGAAAAACTGTTTTTT.

This clone was observed once. The chain uses TRBV5-1 and TRBJ2-3, with 10 bases lining up with TRBD2. This CDR3 contains 15 residues. Trimming removed 0 bases from V and 6 bases from J; junction bases left unmatched: 4. Germline loops: CDR1 SGHRS, CDR2 YFSETQ. This CDR3 is CASSLDSGRSDTQYF. The CDR3 DNA reads TGCGCCAGCAGCTTGGATAGCGGGAGGTCGGATACGCAGTATTTT.

The chain couples TRBV27 to TRBJ1-5; TRBD1 matches 8 bases. CDR1 and CDR2 (germline): MNHEY, SMNVEV (reference sequence). The V segment lost 6 bases and the J segment 6 bases; nucleotides outside the gene matches: 7. The CDR3 loop spans 14 amino acids. CDR3 bases: TGTGCCAGCAGGCCAGGGGGCATTGGTCAGCCCCAGCATTTT. Amino acids: CASRPGGIGQPQHF.

This chain links TRBV7-9 with TRBJ2-7, with D maybe TRBD1 (6 bases). Germline V lookup: CDR1 SEHNR, CDR2 FQNEAQ (reference sequence). V lost 3 bases to trimming and J lost 2 bases, with 11 bases between them. The CDR3 contains 14 residues. The CDR3 nucleotides read TGTGCCAGCAGCTTCGGGACACGTACCTACGAGCAGTACTTC. This gives the protein CASSFGTRTYEQYF.

The chain employs TRBV7-6 and TRBJ2-1; 8 positions agree with TRBD2. Germline V CDR1 and CDR2: SGHVS, FNYEAQ. With V trimmed by 4 bases and J by 5 bases, 4 bases remained unmatched. The CDR3 length is 14 residues. CDR3 coding DNA: TGTGCCAGCAGCTCGGGACTAGAAAACAATGAGCAGTTCTTC. Translating gives CASSSGLENNEQFF.

Regarding this clone: At the DNA level, this CDR3 is encoded by other sequences in the same sample as well. The rearrangement links TRBV28 to TRBJ2-7, with 9 bases aligning to TRBD2. This CDR3 region has 15 residues. Germline CDR1 is MDHEN and CDR2 is SYDVKM. V trimming: 2 bases; J trimming: 1 base; junction bases outside the gene matches: 3. This CDR3 is CASSLGTSGSYEQYF. The DNA of the CDR3 is TGTGCCAGCAGTTTAGGAACTAGCGGGTCCTACGAGCAGTACTTC. The full variable domain, in which reference TRBV28 and TRBJ2-7 provide the parts outside the CDR3, is DVKVTQSSRYLVKRTGEKVFLECVQDMDHENMFWYRQDPGLGLRLIYFSYDVKMKEKGDIPEGYSVSREKKERFSLILESASTNQTSMYLCASSLGTSGSYEQYFGPGTRLTVT.

The chain combines TRBV7-2 with TRBJ1-1, with D tentatively TRBD1 (5 bases). V was pared by 5 bases and J by 2 bases, with 9 bases between. The CDR3 is 13 residues long. Looked up from germline, CDR1 is SGHTA and CDR2 is FQGNSA. DNA of the CDR3: TGTGCCAGCAGCCAGACAGCAAACACTGAAGCTTTCTTT. This codes for CASSQTANTEAFF.

The chain employs TRBV9 and TRBJ2-2, with 7 positions matching TRBD1. V shed 7 bases and J 0 bases; nucleotides not matched to a gene: 3. From germline, CDR1 is SGDLS and CDR2 YYNGEE. This CDR3 is built from 14 residues. As DNA, the CDR3 is TGTGCCAGCGAGGGACAGCCGAACACCGGGGAGCTGTTTTTT. Translated: CASEGQPNTGELFF. The variable domain in full, completed from reference TRBV9 and TRBJ2-2, reads DSGVTQTPKHLITATGQRVTLRCSPRSGDLSVYWYQQSLDQGLQFLIQYYNGEERAKGNILERFSAQQFPDLHSELNLSSLELGDSALYFCASEGQPNTGELFFGEGSRLTVL.